These 20 T cell receptor beta chains originate from one sample sequenced in a study of T cell responses to AZD1222 COVID-19 vaccine. The table came from immunoSEQ multiplex PCR; TCRdb's copy has only in-frame clones and leaves some out. The data contain under 200,000 clones, around 88% of them singletons. The source was peripheral blood, collected 28 days after the second AZD1222 dose. The receptors come from an adult who received the AZD1222 COVID-19 vaccine.

The chain employs TRBV27 and TRBJ1-2, with TRBD1 matching over 9 bases. V gave up 2 bases and J gave up 6 bases; unmatched junction bases: 4. This CDR3 region has 14 residues. Germline CDR1 and CDR2: MNHEY and SMNVEV (reference sequence). CDR3 sequence (DNA): TGTGCCAGCAGTTTAAGTACAGGGGGCCATGGCTACACCTTC. Protein: CASSLSTGGHGYTF.

The V and J genes are TRBV11-2 and TRBJ2-7; TRBD2 is a possible D gene (6 bases). Trimming removed 5 bases at V and 6 bases at J, with 17 bases between. Germline values: CDR1 SGHAT, CDR2 FQNNGV. This CDR3 is 14 amino acids long. CDR3 DNA: TGTGCCAGCAGCGGGGGGTGGGGGTCCACCGAGCAGTACTTC. Its protein product is CASSGGWGSTEQYF. The full variable domain, completed using reference TRBV11-2 and TRBJ2-7, is EAGVAQSPRYKIIEKRQSVAFWCNPISGHATLYWYQQILGQGPKLLIQFQNNGVVDDSQLPKDRFSAERLKGVDSTLKIQPAKLEDSAVYLCASSGGWGSTEQYFGPGTRLTVT.

CDR3: CASSPPGLRQETQYF. CDR3 nucleotide sequence: TGTGCCAGCTCACCCCCTGGGTTGCGGCAAGAGACCCAGTACTTC. J is TRBJ2-5 and V is TRBV18; D unresolved. The CDR3 is 15 residues long. Germline loops: CDR1 KGHSH, CDR2 LQKENI. The ends were cut back, 3 bases at V and 2 bases at J, with 13 bases in the middle.

V usage is TRBV7-6 and J usage is TRBJ1-5; D gene unclear. The CDR3 spans 14 residues. Trimming took 5 bases from V and 6 from J, leaving 14 bases between them. Germline CDR1 is SGHVS and CDR2 is FNYEAQ. In nucleotides, the CDR3 is TGTGCCAGCAGCGAGCGGGCAGATCCTCAGCCCCAGCATTTT. It translates to CASSERADPQPQHF.

V is TRBV2 and J is TRBJ1-5, with D possibly TRBD1 on 5 matching bases. The V end lost 8 bases, the J end lost 0 bases, and 8 bases lay between the germline ends. Germline V lookup: CDR1 SNHLY, CDR2 FYNNEI. This CDR3 is 13 amino acids long. The CDR3 DNA sequence: TGTGCCAGCGCGGGGGATAGCAATCAGCCCCAGCATTTT. This gives the protein CASAGDSNQPQHF.

V and J are TRBV5-6 and TRBJ1-2; D might be TRBD1 (5 bases). The V and J ends lost 1 base and 3 bases respectively, with 10 bases between them. CDR1 is SGHDT and CDR2 is YYEEEE in the germline V gene. The CDR3 length is 14 residues. The CDR3 here is CASSLKGNYYGYTF. The CDR3 bases are TGTGCCAGCAGCTTGAAGGGGAATTACTATGGCTACACCTTC.

The genes are TRBV7-2 and TRBJ1-1, with 8 bases identical to TRBD1. The V gene end was trimmed by 1 base and the J gene end by 0 bases; junction bases not matched to a gene: 1. Germline CDR1 is SGHTA and CDR2 is FQGNSA. There are 15 residues in the CDR3. This chain's CDR3 is CASSLVTGVNTEAFF. DNA of the CDR3: TGTGCCAGCAGCTTAGTGACAGGGGTGAACACTGAAGCTTTCTTT.

The rearrangement joins TRBV4-3 to TRBJ2-1; the D gene could be TRBD1 or TRBD2 (5 bases each). CDR1 is LGHNA and CDR2 is YSLEER in the germline V gene. This CDR3 contains 13 residues. With 1 base removed from V and 12 bases from J, the gap between germline ends came to 13 bases. The CDR3 DNA reads as TGCGCCAGCAGCCAAGTTTTGGGGGTCGGGCAGTTCTTC. As protein: CASSQVLGVGQFF.

The rearrangement links TRBV7-2 to TRBJ1-1; D not certain. Trimming cost V 1 base and J 11 bases, with 17 bases left between them. This CDR3 comprises 14 residues. The germline V gene encodes CDR1 SGHTA and CDR2 FQGNSA. The DNA of the CDR3 is TGTGCCAGCAGCTTAGGCGGAGGGAATCGGTACGCTTTCTTT. Amino acids: CASSLGGGNRYAFF.

The CDR3 protein is CASSYSAGASNQPQHF. In nucleotides, the CDR3 is TGTGCCAGCAGTTACTCTGCGGGGGCTAGCAATCAGCCCCAGCATTTT. The chain is built from TRBV6-5 and TRBJ1-5, with D tentatively TRBD1 (6 bases). The V and J ends lost 0 bases and 0 bases respectively, with 9 bases between them. CDR3 size: 16 residues. Germline V gene lookup returns CDR1 MNHEY and CDR2 SVGAGI.

V is TRBV6-2 or TRBV6-3 and J is TRBJ1-5; possible D gene TRBD1, 5 bases. The germline CDR1 and CDR2 sequences are MNHEY and SVGEGT. CDR3 length: 15 residues. With 4 bases removed from V and 1 base from J, the gap between germline ends came to 11 bases. This CDR3 is CASSFGAGSNQPQHF. CDR3 nucleotides: TGTGCCAGCAGTTTTGGGGCGGGCAGCAATCAGCCCCAGCATTTT.

V is TRBV6-2 or TRBV6-3 and J is TRBJ1-5; D gene ambiguous. V dropped 2 bases and J dropped 0 bases, with 17 bases sitting between them. The CDR3 extends over 18 amino acids. Germline-derived CDR1 and CDR2 are MNHEY and SVGEGT. CDR3 sequence (DNA): TGTGCCAGCAGTTACACTAGAACGTACCCTCTTAGCAATCAGCCCCAGCATTTT. It encodes CASSYTRTYPLSNQPQHF.

This chain connects TRBV5-8 to TRBJ1-2; D call uncertain. Per germline, CDR1 SGHTS and CDR2 YDEGEE. The ends were cut back, 0 bases at V and 1 base at J, with 4 bases in the middle. The CDR3 sequence is 13 residues long. The CDR3 region is CASSLGVNYGYTF. The DNA of the CDR3 is TGTGCCAGCAGCTTGGGCGTTAACTATGGCTACACCTTC.

The chain joins TRBV12-2 to TRBJ2-7; the table's D gene call, TRBD1, was not cross checked with the DNA. TRBV12-2 is designated a pseudogene. The CDR3 extends over 14 amino acids. The CDR3: CASRAPGTVYEQYF. For the CDR3, the DNA is TGTGCAAGTCGCGCACCCGGGACAGTTTACGAGCAGTACTTC.

This chain joins TRBV7-2 and TRBJ1-2; D gene ambiguous. This CDR3 comprises 13 residues. Germline V gene sequence: CDR1 SGHTA, CDR2 FQGNSA. Trimming stripped 3 bases from V and 2 bases from J, with 7 bases between. This CDR3 reads CASSFSQNYGYTF. Here the CDR3 DNA reads TGTGCCAGCAGCTTTTCGCAGAACTATGGCTACACCTTC.

The rearrangement uses TRBV2 and TRBJ1-2; D remains ambiguous. The germline V and J ends were trimmed by 6 bases and 4 bases, with 15 bases remaining between them. The CDR3 loop spans 14 amino acids. Germline V gene lookup returns CDR1 SNHLY and CDR2 FYNNEI. The CDR3 reads CASRPDNWLYGYTF. In nucleotides, the CDR3 is TGTGCCAGCAGACCCGACAATTGGCTCTATGGCTACACCTTC.

The chain employs TRBV6-6 and TRBJ1-3; D call uncertain. The germline V gene encodes CDR1 MNHNY and CDR2 SVGAGI (reference sequence). The length of the CDR3 is 16 residues. Trimming took off 6 bases at V and 0 bases at J, with 15 bases between the two ends. The chain's CDR3 is CASSKYQTGSGNTIYF. The CDR3, as DNA: TGTGCCAGCAGCAAATACCAGACGGGCTCTGGAAACACCATATATTTT.

The chain carries TRBV7-9 and TRBJ2-7, with 7 bases lining up with TRBD1. After removal of 1 base from V and 4 bases from J, the junction contained 16 bases not matched to a gene. Germline values: CDR1 SEHNR, CDR2 FQNEAQ (reference sequence). This CDR3 is 18 amino acids long. DNA of the CDR3: TGTGCCAGCAGCTTAGTAGGTGAGGGGGCCCCGTGGCTGTACGAGCAGTACTTC. As protein: CASSLVGEGAPWLYEQYF.

The chain links TRBV11-2 to TRBJ2-7, with D possibly being TRBD2 (5 bases). Germline V CDR1 and CDR2: SGHAT, FQNNGV. The V end was cut by 1 base, the J end by 2 bases, with 9 bases between. This CDR3 comprises 14 residues. In DNA, the CDR3 is TGTGCCAGCAGCTTAGGCCCGACTACCTACGAGCAGTACTTC. It is translated as CASSLGPTTYEQYF.

This chain links TRBV2 with TRBJ1-2; the D gene is possibly TRBD1 (6 bases). The CDR3 runs 15 residues. From germline, CDR1 is SNHLY and CDR2 FYNNEI. Deletions cut 1 base from V and 2 bases from J, with 11 bases between. CDR3 sequence (DNA): TGTGCCAGCAGTGAAGGGGGGGGCAGCAACTATGGCTACACCTTC. It yields the protein CASSEGGGSNYGYTF.